What follows are 30 T cell receptor beta chains derived from one specimen sequenced in a study of memory CD4+ T cells and cytomegalovirus serostatus. The sort gate was single viable CD3+CD4+CD8-CD45RO+ cells for memory CD4+ T cells. Clones were sequenced by immunoSEQ multiplex PCR, and TCRdb holds only the in-frame ones, with some missing. In the table there are approximately 40,000 clones, just under 80% of which are singletons. The specimen was memory CD4+ T cells from blood. All receptors come from an adult in good health and CMV-seronegative.

This clone was detected only a few times. The rearrangement joins TRBV4-1 to TRBJ2-1, with D possibly matching TRBD2 (7 bases). Germline V gives CDR1 MGHRA, CDR2 YSYEKL. The CDR3 sequence is 15 residues long. V lost 4 bases and J lost 7, with 17 bases in between. Here the CDR3 DNA reads TGCGCCAGCAGCCGGGCGTGGGGGGGCGGAAATGAGCAGTTCTTC. This translates into CASSRAWGGGNEQFF.

This chain links TRBV30 with TRBJ1-5; D might be TRBD1 (6 bases). The germline gives CDR1 GTSNPN, CDR2 SVGIG (reference sequence). The V end lost 2 bases, the J end lost 6 bases, and 11 bases lay between the germline ends. The CDR3 runs to 13 residues. CDR3 sequence: CAWSRGEGQPQHF. The CDR3 DNA reads TGTGCCTGGAGTAGGGGGGAAGGTCAGCCCCAGCATTTT. The complete variable domain, with remaining parts taken from reference TRBV30 and TRBJ1-5, reads SQTIHQWPATLVQPVGSPLSLECTVEGTSNPNLYWYRQAAGRGLQLLFYSVGIGQISSEVPQNLSASRPQDRQFILSSKKLLLSDSGFYLCAWSRGEGQPQHFGDGTRLSIL.

The table lists this clone with a count of one. The rearrangement uses TRBV19 and TRBJ1-2; D ambiguous. CDR1 and CDR2 from the germline V gene are LNHDA and SQIVND (reference sequence). The ends were cut back, 0 bases at V and 3 bases at J, with 5 bases in the middle. The CDR3 consists of 13 residues. In DNA form, the CDR3 reads TGTGCCAGTAGTATAGATCTGGACTATGGCTACACCTTC. It encodes CASSIDLDYGYTF.

The V and J genes are TRBV15 and TRBJ2-2; maybe TRBD1 (5 bases). This CDR3 comprises 14 residues. Germline assignment: CDR1 LNHNV and CDR2 YYDKDF (reference sequence). V lost 4 bases and J lost 3, with 9 bases in between. CDR3 loop: CATSTRQYTGELFF. DNA of the CDR3: TGTGCCACCAGCACCAGACAGTACACCGGGGAGCTGTTTTTT.

CDR3 nucleotide sequence: TGTGCCAGCAGCGGGACATATAGCACAGATACGCAGTATTTT. As protein: CASSGTYSTDTQYF. This sequence joins TRBV5-5 and TRBJ2-3; TRBD1 is a possible D gene (6 bases). CDR1 and CDR2 (germline): SGHKS, YYEKEE (reference sequence). V lost 4 bases and J lost 0, with 9 bases in between. The CDR3 runs to 14 residues.

In nucleotides, the CDR3 is TGTGCCAGCAGGGAAAGGATGTCCTACAATGAGCAGTTCTTC. This gives the protein CASRERMSYNEQFF. The rearrangement links TRBV7-3 to TRBJ2-1; D is ambiguous. The CDR3 loop spans 14 amino acids. With 6 bases removed from V and 1 base from J, the gap between germline ends came to 10 bases. CDR1 and CDR2 from the germline V gene are SGHTA and FQGTGA.

The rearrangement joins TRBV6-1 to TRBJ2-5, with 7 bases fitting TRBD1. Germline V gene sequence: CDR1 MNHNS, CDR2 SASEGT. There are 14 residues in the CDR3. The J segment lost 3 bases and the V segment lost 6 bases, leaving 7 bases of the junction unmatched. The CDR3 loop reads CASRERDRKETQYF. The DNA for the CDR3 is TGTGCCAGCAGAGAACGGGACAGAAAAGAGACCCAGTACTTC.

This chain connects TRBV5-1 to TRBJ1-2; D is uncertain. The CDR3 has 14 residues. Germline V CDR1 and CDR2: SGHRS, YFSETQ. Trimming took off 6 bases at V and 2 bases at J, with 14 bases between the two ends. The CDR3 DNA sequence: TGCGCCAGCAAGGCGGGCAATGCGAACTATGGCTACACCTTC. Amino acid sequence: CASKAGNANYGYTF.

This clone was seen only a few times. CDR3 sequence: CASSLPGSRGGEQYF. In DNA, the CDR3 is TGTGCCAGCAGCTTACCGGGGTCCCGGGGTGGCGAGCAGTACTTC. The chain is built from TRBV11-2 and TRBJ2-7; D is perhaps TRBD2 (5 bases). Trimming shortened V by 2 bases and J by 6 bases, and 17 bases separated the two germline ends. Germline V gene sequence: CDR1 SGHAT, CDR2 FQNNGV. This CDR3 contains 15 residues. The whole variable domain, filled in from reference TRBV11-2 and TRBJ2-7, reads EAGVAQSPRYKIIEKRQSVAFWCNPISGHATLYWYQQILGQGPKLLIQFQNNGVVDDSQLPKDRFSAERLKGVDSTLKIQPAKLEDSAVYLCASSLPGSRGGEQYFGPGTRLTVT.

This chain joins TRBV9 and TRBJ1-1; 8 positions match TRBD1. With V trimmed by 4 bases and J by 1 base, 9 bases remained unmatched. Germline assignment: CDR1 SGDLS and CDR2 YYNGEE. The CDR3 is 16 residues long. The CDR3 is CASSPGQGRANTEAFF. The CDR3 DNA reads TGTGCCAGCAGCCCAGGACAGGGTCGCGCGAACACTGAAGCTTTCTTT.

The chain employs TRBV28 and TRBJ1-5; 7 positions match TRBD1. The CDR3 is made up of 15 amino acids. V dropped 3 bases and J dropped 5; count of bases not matched to a gene: 7. Germline V gene lookup returns CDR1 MDHEN and CDR2 SYDVKM. The CDR3 DNA is TGTGCCAGCAGTTTGATTGACAGGGACGATCAGCCCCAGCATTTT. Translating it yields CASSLIDRDDQPQHF.

The CDR3 spells CASSEETQYF. The CDR3 nucleotides read TGCGCCAGCAGTGAAGAGACCCAGTACTTC. The chain combines TRBV5-1 with TRBJ2-5; D is unresolved. Germline V lookup: CDR1 SGHRS, CDR2 YFSETQ. Trimming stripped 5 bases from V and 3 bases from J, with 2 bases between. This CDR3 has 10 residues. The full variable domain, rest sourced from reference TRBV5-1 and TRBJ2-5, is KAGVTQTPRYLIKTRGQQVTLSCSPISGHRSVSWYQQTPGQGLQFLFEYFSETQRNKGNFPGRFSGRQFSNSRSEMNVSTLELGDSALYLCASSEETQYFGPGTRLLVL.

The V call is TRBV18, the J call TRBJ2-3; D might be TRBD1 or TRBD2, each matching 5 bases. Germline-derived CDR1 and CDR2 are KGHSH and LQKENI. CDR3 length equals 15 residues. V was clipped by 4 bases and J by 2 bases, with 13 bases between them. CDR3 sequence reads: CASSRDEGNTDTQYF. The CDR3 DNA reads as TGTGCCAGCTCACGGGACGAGGGGAACACAGATACGCAGTATTTT. Supplemented by reference TRBV18 and TRBJ2-3, the full variable domain reads NAGVMQNPRHLVRRRGQEARLRCSPMKGHSHVYWYRQLPEEGLKFMVYLQKENIIDESGMPKERFSAEFPKEGPSILRIQQVVRGDSAAYFCASSRDEGNTDTQYFGPGTRLTVL.

The gene calls are TRBV6-6 and TRBJ2-7; 7 positions match TRBD1. CDR3 length: 15 residues. CDR1 and CDR2 from the germline V gene are MNHNY and SVGAGI (reference sequence). V was clipped by 10 bases and J by 6 bases; unmatched bases: 18. CDR3 nucleotides: TGTGCCATCCAGTCCGGGACAGCTAATTTCGCCGAGCAGTACTTC. Its translation is CAIQSGTANFAEQYF.

In DNA form, the CDR3 reads TGTGCCATACAGGGGTTGTACGAGCAGTACTTC. This sequence encodes CAIQGLYEQYF. The rearrangement links TRBV10-3 to TRBJ2-7; 7 bases agree with TRBD1. The CDR3 extends over 11 amino acids. V dropped 9 bases and J dropped 4; count of bases not matched to a gene: 3. Germline V lookup: CDR1 ENHRY, CDR2 SYGVKD.

This rearrangement joins TRBV6-1 to TRBJ2-3; D gene ambiguous. V lost 2 bases, J lost 6 bases, and 3 bases lay in between. The CDR3 loop spans 11 amino acids. Germline CDR1 reads MNHNS; CDR2 reads SASEGT. The chain's CDR3 is CASSELDTQYF. CDR3 DNA sequence: TGTGCCAGCAGTGAACTGGATACGCAGTATTTT.

The chain couples TRBV6-6 to TRBJ1-1; D remains ambiguous. This CDR3 is built from 14 residues. With 0 bases removed from V and 4 bases from J, the gap between germline ends came to 9 bases. CDR1 MNHNY and CDR2 SVGAGI come from the germline V gene (reference sequence). CDR3 in amino acids: CASSYSNTGTEAFF. CDR3 DNA sequence: TGTGCCAGCAGTTACTCGAATACGGGCACTGAAGCTTTCTTT.

This chain links TRBV19 with TRBJ2-1; 8 bases are a match to TRBD2. The J segment lost 2 bases and the V segment lost 5 bases, leaving 5 bases of the junction unmatched. Per germline, CDR1 LNHDA and CDR2 SQIVND (reference sequence). CDR3 length: 15 residues. The CDR3 coding sequence is TGTGCCAGTAGTCGGGAGGGGGACCCCTACAATGAGCAGTTCTTC. Translated, it gives CASSREGDPYNEQFF.

The V and J genes are TRBV9 and TRBJ2-1; 14 bases are shared with TRBD2. Germline CDR1 SGDLS, CDR2 YYNGEE. The trim removed 7 bases at V and 1 base at J, leaving 7 bases unmatched. The CDR3 has 17 residues. The CDR3 bases are TGTGCCAGCGCTGGACTAGCGGGGGGCGATTCCTACAATGAGCAGTTCTTC. This sequence encodes CASAGLAGGDSYNEQFF.

This chain connects TRBV14 to TRBJ2-5; D might be TRBD1 (6 bases). There are 14 residues in the CDR3. Germline V gene sequence: CDR1 SGHDN, CDR2 FVKESK. V was shortened by 2 bases and J by 5 bases, with 12 bases between the two germline ends. CDR3 loop: CASSQSAGAETQYF. DNA for the CDR3: TGTGCCAGCAGCCAAAGCGCAGGGGCGGAGACCCAGTACTTC.

The chain recombines TRBV4-1 with TRBJ1-6; D gene uncertain. Between the trimmed V and J ends, which lost 1 base and 7 bases, there was a span of 5 bases. Looked up from germline, CDR1 is MGHRA and CDR2 is YSYEKL. The CDR3 spans 13 residues. The CDR3 DNA is TGCGCCAGCAGCCAAGGCGCAAATTCACCCCTCCACTTT. It is translated as CASSQGANSPLHF.

The chain joins TRBV5-4 to TRBJ2-2; TRBD2 might be the D (5 bases). The V end was cut by 0 bases, the J end by 2 bases, with 11 bases between. Germline V gene lookup returns CDR1 SGHNT and CDR2 YYREEE (reference sequence). The CDR3 length is 16 residues. The CDR3 DNA reads TGTGCCAGCAGCTTGGGAGCGGCCTCTAACACCGGGGAGCTGTTTTTT. Encoded protein: CASSLGAASNTGELFF.

V gene TRBV21-1 combines with J gene TRBJ2-6. TRBV21-1 is shown as a pseudogene. This CDR3 region has 18 residues. This CDR3 is CASSKGRQTYSGANVLTF. The CDR3 DNA follows: TGTGCCAGCAGCAAGGGGAGACAGACTTACTCTGGGGCCAACGTCCTGACTTTC.

This sequence joins TRBV5-1 and TRBJ2-1; D may be TRBD2 (7 bases). This CDR3 has 17 amino acids. From germline, CDR1 is SGHRS and CDR2 YFSETQ. The V gene lost 4 bases and the J gene lost 3 bases, with 20 bases spanning the gap. CDR3 amino acids: CASSPGAGAPIYNEQFF. Written as DNA, the CDR3 is TGCGCCAGCAGCCCGGGGGCGGGGGCCCCTATCTACAATGAGCAGTTCTTC.

V gene TRBV7-6 combines with J gene TRBJ2-5; possibly TRBD2 for D (6 bases). The germline V gene has CDR1 SGHVS and CDR2 FNYEAQ. V shed 0 bases and J shed 7 bases, with 15 bases lying between them. CDR3 length equals 15 residues. The CDR3, as DNA: TGTGCCAGCAGCTTAGCGGCGCACCCCGGGGGGACCCAGTACTTC. Translated: CASSLAAHPGGTQYF.

The table lists this clone with a count of one. This chain links TRBV5-4 with TRBJ2-2; no reliable D call. Trimming took 0 bases from V and 6 from J, leaving 6 bases between them. The CDR3 has 13 residues. Germline V gene lookup returns CDR1 SGHNT and CDR2 YYREEE (reference sequence). The CDR3 sequence: CASSLVVAGELFF. The DNA of the CDR3 is TGTGCCAGCAGCTTGGTTGTCGCCGGGGAGCTGTTTTTT.

This clone showed up just a few times. This sequence joins TRBV15 and TRBJ1-5; D not certain. Looked up from germline, CDR1 is LNHNV and CDR2 is YYDKDF (reference sequence). Trimming took 3 bases from V and 4 from J, leaving 13 bases between them. CDR3 size: 15 residues. CDR3 nucleotides: TGTGCCACCAGCAGGATGAATACAGAGAATCAGCCCCAGCATTTT. Translated, it gives CATSRMNTENQPQHF. The variable domain in full, completed from reference TRBV15 and TRBJ1-5, reads DAMVIQNPRYQVTQFGKPVTLSCSQTLNHNVMYWYQQKSSQAPKLLFHYYDKDFNNEADTPDNFQSRRPNTSFCFLDIRSPGLGDTAMYLCATSRMNTENQPQHFGDGTRLSIL.

The gene calls are TRBV11-2 and TRBJ2-1; no firm D call. V was cut by 1 base and J by 4 bases, with 5 bases left in between. Germline V gene lookup returns CDR1 SGHAT and CDR2 FQNNGV. There are 13 residues in the CDR3. The CDR3 is CASSLAVYNEQFF. DNA for the CDR3: TGTGCCAGCAGCTTAGCAGTATACAATGAGCAGTTCTTC. Full variable domain (outside the CDR3, taken from reference TRBV11-2 and TRBJ2-1): EAGVAQSPRYKIIEKRQSVAFWCNPISGHATLYWYQQILGQGPKLLIQFQNNGVVDDSQLPKDRFSAERLKGVDSTLKIQPAKLEDSAVYLCASSLAVYNEQFFGPGTRLTVL.

This clone was counted between two and nine times. J is TRBJ2-2 and V is TRBV29-1; 9 bases match TRBD1. The CDR3 sequence is 15 residues long. Germline-derived CDR1 and CDR2 are SQVTM and ANQGSEA. Trimming at V came to 1 base and at J to 5 bases, leaving 5 bases not matched to a gene. CDR3 in amino acids: CSVEGDRAGTGELFF. CDR3 nucleotides: TGCAGCGTTGAAGGGGACAGGGCGGGTACCGGGGAGCTGTTTTTT.

The rearrangement uses TRBV10-3 and TRBJ2-7; D is possibly TRBD2 (5 bases). Germline values: CDR1 ENHRY, CDR2 SYGVKD. The ends were cut back, 0 bases at V and 1 base at J, with 7 bases in the middle. This CDR3 contains 14 residues. In nucleotides, the CDR3 is TGTGCCATCAGTGAGTCGAGGGATTCCTACGAGCAGTACTTC. It codes for CAISESRDSYEQYF.